The clone carrying this TCR beta chain was seen ten or more times. Germline V CDR1 and CDR2: SGHRS, YFSETQ. Trimming at V came to 3 bases and at J to 2 bases, leaving 7 bases not matched to a gene. This CDR3 region has 16 residues. The sample comes from a study of neurological immune-mediated disorders. MiXCR, run by TCRdb on the 5' RACE reads, gives a single entry per CDR3 protein. In the table there are about 65,000 distinct CDR3 sequences, around 4% of which are singletons. This chain joins TRBV5-1 and TRBJ2-3, with 9 nucleotides matching TRBD1. This clonotype originated in a man between 45 and 60 years old with multiple sclerosis. The material sequenced was PBMCs. The CDR3 DNA reads TGCGCCAGCAGCTCCAGGACAGGGGAACTCACAGATACGCAGTATTTT. It specifies CASSSRTGELTDTQYF.